The 17 T cell receptor beta chains presented below share a single source sample, sequenced in a study of blood T cells in healthy people across ages. The authors ran a second PCR of about 6 to 11 cycles using a sample-barcoded 5' primer and a J-beta primer mix. TCRdb called the 5' RACE reads again in MiXCR, with one record for every CDR3 protein. The sample has approximately 580,000 distinct CDR3 sequences; around 24% are singletons. These data were also reused for a study on T cells of mothers and their children.

The sequenced sample was blood. These receptors were taken from a boy aged 10-17 years in good health.

The chain recombines TRBV7-2 with TRBJ2-2; 14 bases map to TRBD2. There are 17 residues in the CDR3. Germline assignment: CDR1 SGHTA and CDR2 FQGNSA. V lost 4 bases and J lost 5; bases outside the gene matches: 6. CDR3 DNA: TGTGCCAGCAGCTGGGGACTAGCGGGAGTGGGTACCGGGGAGCTGTTTTTT. Translation: CASSWGLAGVGTGELFF.

This chain joins TRBV4-3 and TRBJ1-1; D ambiguous. V shed 1 base and J shed 2 bases, with 11 bases lying between them. The CDR3 contains 15 residues. Germline lookup yields CDR1 LGHNA and CDR2 YSLEER. The CDR3 coding sequence is TGCGCCAGCAGCCAAGGTATTGGAATAAACACTGAAGCTTTCTTT. Residues: CASSQGIGINTEAFF.

Ten or more counts support this clonotype. This chain connects TRBV12-3 or TRBV12-4 to TRBJ2-1; D remains unclear. Trimming removed 5 bases at V and 0 bases at J, with 11 bases between. The CDR3 covers 15 residues. As DNA, the CDR3 is TGTGCCAGCAGTAGTCCTGGCAGCTCCTACAATGAGCAGTTCTTC. It specifies CASSSPGSSYNEQFF.

The rearrangement links TRBV30 to TRBJ2-6; D is ambiguous. The CDR3 is 14 amino acids. The germline gives CDR1 GTSNPN, CDR2 SVGIG (reference sequence). V lost 1 base and J 0 bases, leaving 4 bases between the germline ends. DNA of the CDR3: TGTGCCTGGAGTGGGATCTCTGGGGCCAACGTCCTGACTTTC. This translates into CAWSGISGANVLTF.

The chain links TRBV18 to TRBJ2-5; 7 positions agree with TRBD1. Germline CDR1 reads KGHSH; CDR2 reads LQKENI. This CDR3 spans 14 amino acids. V dropped 5 bases and J dropped 3; count of bases not matched to a gene: 6. The CDR3 DNA follows: TGTGCCAGCTCATTTAGGACAGGAGAAGAGACCCAGTACTTC. It is translated as CASSFRTGEETQYF.

Only a few counts were recorded for this clonotype. V usage is TRBV7-2 and J usage is TRBJ2-4, with D possibly being TRBD1 (5 bases). The CDR3 totals 16 residues. Germline CDR1 SGHTA, CDR2 FQGNSA. The ends were cut back, 0 bases at V and 1 base at J, with 10 bases in the middle. The CDR3 region is CASSLAGVGAKNIQYF. In DNA form, the CDR3 reads TGTGCCAGCAGCTTAGCAGGGGTGGGTGCCAAAAACATTCAGTACTTC. The full variable domain, its missing parts supplied by reference TRBV7-2 and TRBJ2-4, is GAGVSQSPSNKVTEKGKDVELRCDPISGHTALYWYRQSLGQGLEFLIYFQGNSAPDKSGLPSDRFSAERTGGSVSTLTIQRTQQEDSAVYLCASSLAGVGAKNIQYFGAGTRLSVL.

This clonotype was counted between two and nine times. J is TRBJ2-7 and V is TRBV12-3 or TRBV12-4; D is uncertain. The CDR3 loop spans 12 amino acids. V lost 7 bases and J lost 3, with 10 bases in between. The CDR3 sequence is CASTQSFYEQYF. CDR3 sequence (DNA): TGTGCCAGCACCCAAAGTTTCTACGAGCAGTACTTC.

This clonotype was seen repeatedly, ten times or more. The rearrangement uses TRBV3-2 and TRBJ2-1; the DNA was not used to check the table's D call, TRBD2. TRBV3-2 is a listed pseudogene. There are 16 residues in the CDR3. This chain's CDR3 is CASSTQPGLPNNEQFF. CDR3 bases: TGTGCCAGCAGCACCCAACCGGGACTACCAAACAATGAGCAGTTCTTC.

J is TRBJ2-7 and V is TRBV10-3; D is perhaps TRBD1 or TRBD2 (5 bases each). Trimming shortened V by 2 bases and J by 0 bases, and 11 bases separated the two germline ends. The CDR3 consists of 15 residues. Per the germline V gene, CDR1 is ENHRY and CDR2 is SYGVKD. CDR3 nucleotides: TGTGCCATCAGTGAGGACAGCGGTAGCTCCTACGAGCAGTACTTC. It encodes CAISEDSGSSYEQYF.

The chain combines TRBV4-3 with TRBJ2-1; D remains unclear. The CDR3 runs 14 residues. V lost 1 base to trimming and J lost 9 bases, with 13 bases between them. CDR1 and CDR2 from the germline V gene are LGHNA and YSLEER. In DNA, the CDR3 is TGCGCCAGCAGCCAAGCTCTTGCCAGCAGTGAGCAGTTCTTC. Its translation is CASSQALASSEQFF.

The chain carries TRBV15 and TRBJ1-1; the match to TRBD1 covers 7 bases. V lost 5 bases to trimming and J lost 13 bases; unmatched junction nucleotides: 16. The germline gives CDR1 LNHNV, CDR2 YYDKDF (reference sequence). The CDR3 extends over 14 amino acids. The CDR3 loop reads CATSYSGTASGVFF. The CDR3 nucleotides read TGTGCCACCAGCTACTCCGGGACAGCTTCCGGAGTTTTCTTT.

The J gene is TRBJ2-7, the V gene TRBV20-1, with 12 bases lining up with TRBD1. Germline V CDR1 and CDR2: DFQATT, SNEGSKA (reference sequence). The V segment lost 0 bases and the J segment 2 bases; nucleotides outside the gene matches: 5. This CDR3 spans 16 amino acids. The CDR3 spells CSARDHGDRGPYEQYF. The CDR3 DNA sequence: TGCAGTGCTAGAGATCACGGGGACAGGGGGCCCTACGAGCAGTACTTC.

This clonotype was observed a single time. The chain joins TRBV19 to TRBJ2-7; the D gene is possibly TRBD1 (6 bases). Germline-derived CDR1 and CDR2 are LNHDA and SQIVND (reference sequence). V gave up 3 bases and J gave up 1 base, with 10 bases separating them. The CDR3 totals 14 residues. Here the CDR3 DNA reads TGTGCCAGTAGTATTATGGACAGATCCTACGAGCAGTACTTC. Its protein product is CASSIMDRSYEQYF.

This clonotype was seen a handful of times. The CDR3, as DNA: TGTGCCAGCAGCTATGACAGGACTGAAGCTTTCTTT. Amino acids: CASSYDRTEAFF. V is TRBV6-2 or TRBV6-3 and J is TRBJ1-1; D perhaps matches TRBD1 (6 bases). CDR3 size: 12 residues. From germline, CDR1 is MNHEY and CDR2 SVGEGT. V was shortened by 6 bases and J by 5 bases, with 10 bases between the two germline ends.

There are a few counts of this clonotype. The rearrangement uses TRBV20-1 and TRBJ2-5; 11 nucleotides align to TRBD2. The J call is in doubt because the DNA end fits TRBJ2-7 better. There are 19 residues in the CDR3. Looked up from germline, CDR1 is DFQATT and CDR2 is SNEGSKA (reference sequence). The CDR3 protein is CSARDLPGTSGTLIYEQYF. The CDR3 DNA reads TGCAGTGCTAGAGACCTCCCCGGGACTAGCGGCACCCTGATCTACGAGCAGTACTTC.

This chain joins TRBV10-2 and TRBJ1-1; D is uncertain. V was shortened by 3 bases and J by 0 bases, with 11 bases between the two germline ends. The CDR3 covers 15 residues. Germline loops: CDR1 WSHSY, CDR2 SAAADI. In DNA form, the CDR3 reads TGCGCCAGCAGTGAAACCGGGCGGATGAACACTGAAGCTTTCTTT. Protein product: CASSETGRMNTEAFF.

This clonotype was seen only a few times. The V call is TRBV28, the J call TRBJ2-1; D perhaps matches TRBD1 (6 bases). Germline V gene lookup returns CDR1 MDHEN and CDR2 SYDVKM. The length of the CDR3 is 15 residues. Trimming cost V 2 bases and J 7 bases, with 15 bases left between them. As DNA, the CDR3 is TGTGCCAGCAGTTTAAATTACAGGGTAGAGAATGAGCAGTTCTTC. It translates to CASSLNYRVENEQFF.